These 6 T cell receptor beta chains came from one sample sequenced in a study of blood T cell repertoires in COVID-19. Sequencing used immunoSEQ multiplex PCR; TCRdb keeps in-frame clones, though not all of them. This table has 77,000 or so clones, 74% appearing once. The sequenced material came from peripheral blood. These receptors were taken from a human donor with acute or convalescent COVID-19. The donor label of this sample is uncertain.

This clone has only a few counts. The rearrangement links TRBV7-9 to TRBJ2-7; 13 bases are shared with TRBD2. Germline CDR1 and CDR2: SEHNR and FQNEAQ (reference sequence). The V gene end was trimmed by 5 bases and the J gene end by 6 bases; junction bases not matched to a gene: 7. CDR3 length equals 15 residues. The CDR3, as DNA: TGTGCCAGCAGCCCGCCCGGACTAGCGGGAGCCGAGCAGTACTTC. This codes for CASSPPGLAGAEQYF. Looking up the rest from reference TRBV7-9 and TRBJ2-7 gives the full variable domain: DTGVSQNPRHKITKRGQNVTFRCDPISEHNRLYWYRQTLGQGPEFLTYFQNEAQLEKSRLLSDRFSAERPKGSFSTLEIQRTEQGDSAMYLCASSPPGLAGAEQYFGPGTRLTVT.

This clone was seen once. The chain combines TRBV9 with TRBJ2-1, with 8 bases that match TRBD2. V lost 6 bases to trimming and J lost 7 bases; unmatched junction nucleotides: 15. CDR3 length: 16 residues. Germline lookup yields CDR1 SGDLS and CDR2 YYNGEE. CDR3 protein: CASTNLPGGAANEQFF. DNA of the CDR3: TGTGCCAGCACGAACCTCCCCGGGGGGGCTGCAAATGAGCAGTTCTTC. The full variable domain, in which reference TRBV9 and TRBJ2-1 provide the parts outside the CDR3, is DSGVTQTPKHLITATGQRVTLRCSPRSGDLSVYWYQQSLDQGLQFLIQYYNGEERAKGNILERFSAQQFPDLHSELNLSSLELGDSALYFCASTNLPGGAANEQFFGPGTRLTVL.

This clone has just a few counts. The chain employs TRBV15 and TRBJ2-7; 9 bases are shared with TRBD2. Unmatched junction bases numbered 6, after V lost 5 bases and J lost 1 base. CDR3 length: 15 amino acids. From germline, CDR1 is LNHNV and CDR2 YYDKDF (reference sequence). The chain's CDR3 is CATSYLAGASYEQYF. The CDR3 nucleotides are TGTGCCACCAGCTACTTAGCGGGAGCTTCCTACGAGCAGTACTTC.

This clone was observed a handful of times. V gene TRBV30 combines with J gene TRBJ1-5; D is uncertain. The CDR3 consists of 13 residues. V gave up 1 base and J gave up 2 bases, with 6 bases separating them. The germline gives CDR1 GTSNPN, CDR2 SVGIG (reference sequence). CDR3 in amino acids: CAWSERGNQPQHF. As DNA, the CDR3 is TGTGCCTGGAGTGAGCGGGGCAATCAGCCCCAGCATTTT.

The chain employs TRBV6-5 and TRBJ2-5; 13 nucleotides match TRBD2. This CDR3 contains 14 residues. CDR1 is MNHEY, CDR2 SVGAGI, per germline. J gave up 4 bases and V 6 bases, and 2 bases lay outside the gene matches. This CDR3 is CASRRLAGGETQYF. DNA for the CDR3: TGTGCCAGCAGGAGACTAGCGGGGGGAGAGACCCAGTACTTC.

This clone was observed a handful of times. The V and J genes are TRBV28 and TRBJ1-2, with TRBD1 as a possible D gene (6 bases). The V end lost 5 bases, the J end lost 4 bases, and 20 bases lay between the germline ends. The CDR3 sequence is 16 residues long. Germline lookup yields CDR1 MDHEN and CDR2 SYDVKM. CDR3 in DNA: TGTGCCAGCAGTCCCCTTCAGGGGAGGGACGTCTATGGCTACACCTTC. Its translation is CASSPLQGRDVYGYTF.